Listed here are 13 T cell receptor beta chains from one sample, sequenced in a study of neurological immune-mediated disorders. Using its own MiXCR run on the 5' RACE reads, TCRdb lists one record per CDR3 protein. The sample has approximately 38,000 distinct CDR3 sequences; approximately 7% are singletons. Sequences were obtained from CD4+ T cells from blood. The receptors here all came from a man over 45 in good health.

This clonotype was seen ten or more times. The V call is TRBV12-3 or TRBV12-4, the J call TRBJ1-5, with D unclear. CDR3 size: 12 residues. The V end lost 3 bases, the J end lost 6 bases, and 6 bases lay between the germline ends. The CDR3 loop reads CASSLDRQPQHF. Written as DNA, the CDR3 is TGTGCCAGCAGTTTGGACCGTCAGCCCCAGCATTTT.

This clonotype was seen repeatedly, ten times or more. This chain's CDR3 is CASSQTSGVTGELFF. CDR3 nucleotides: TGCGCCAGCAGCCAAACTAGCGGCGTAACCGGGGAGCTGTTTTTT. V and J are TRBV4-1 and TRBJ2-2, with TRBD2 matching over 8 bases. CDR3 length: 15 amino acids. V was pared by 2 bases and J by 5 bases, with 4 bases of the junction left unmatched. CDR1 MGHRA and CDR2 YSYEKL come from the germline V gene.

This clonotype was detected ten times or more. The V gene is TRBV5-1, the J gene TRBJ2-5; D might be TRBD1 (6 bases). The CDR3 runs to 12 residues. The germline V gene has CDR1 SGHRS and CDR2 YFSETQ. Trimming shortened V by 7 bases and J by 5 bases, and 12 bases separated the two germline ends. The CDR3 nucleotides read TGCGCCAGCTCAGGGGTCGGGGAGACCCAGTACTTC. Translating it yields CASSGVGETQYF.

This chain's CDR3 is CSARGSTGADAEEQYF. The CDR3 DNA sequence: TGCAGTGCTAGAGGATCTACGGGAGCGGACGCCGAAGAGCAGTACTTC. This chain joins TRBV20-1 and TRBJ2-7; TRBD2 might be the D (6 bases). The CDR3 is made up of 16 amino acids. The germline gives CDR1 DFQATT, CDR2 SNEGSKA (reference sequence). Between the trimmed V and J ends, which lost 1 base and 7 bases, there was a span of 23 bases.

This clonotype has ten or more counts. The chain employs TRBV5-1 and TRBJ2-1, with no clear D. The germline V and J ends were trimmed by 9 bases and 0 bases, with 13 bases remaining between them. The CDR3 is made up of 14 amino acids. Germline CDR1 is SGHRS and CDR2 is YFSETQ. The CDR3 DNA follows: TGCGCCACATCGCCGGAGAGCTCCTACAATGAGCAGTTCTTC. Amino acid sequence: CATSPESSYNEQFF. The full variable domain, with the rest looked up from reference TRBV5-1 and TRBJ2-1, is KAGVTQTPRYLIKTRGQQVTLSCSPISGHRSVSWYQQTPGQGLQFLFEYFSETQRNKGNFPGRFSGRQFSNSRSEMNVSTLELGDSALYLCATSPESSYNEQFFGPGTRLTVL.

This clonotype has ten or more counts. The gene calls are TRBV5-1 and TRBJ2-3; D possibly corresponds to TRBD2 (5 bases). Germline V gene sequence: CDR1 SGHRS, CDR2 YFSETQ. The CDR3 contains 14 residues. The germline V and J ends were trimmed by 0 bases and 0 bases, with 5 bases remaining between them. CDR3 in DNA: TGCGCCAGCAGCTTGGCTAGCAGCACAGATACGCAGTATTTT. Its translation: CASSLASSTDTQYF. Full variable domain (remainder filled in from reference TRBV5-1 and TRBJ2-3): KAGVTQTPRYLIKTRGQQVTLSCSPISGHRSVSWYQQTPGQGLQFLFEYFSETQRNKGNFPGRFSGRQFSNSRSEMNVSTLELGDSALYLCASSLASSTDTQYFGPGTRLTVL.

This clonotype was seen a few times. The V and J genes are TRBV3-1 and TRBJ2-7; no clear D. The ends were cut back, 3 bases at V and 4 bases at J, with 13 bases in the middle. CDR1 and CDR2 (germline): LGHDT, YNNKEL (reference sequence). This CDR3 has 14 residues. The CDR3 protein is CASSQHRNAYEQYF. The CDR3 DNA follows: TGTGCCAGCAGCCAGCACCGTAACGCGTACGAGCAGTACTTC.

This chain links TRBV5-4 with TRBJ2-1; D not resolved. Trimming left V 2 bases short and J 9 bases short, with 21 bases between. The CDR3 loop spans 16 amino acids. Germline V lookup: CDR1 SGHNT, CDR2 YYREEE (reference sequence). This chain's CDR3 is CASSFPLSEMGGEQFF. The CDR3 DNA is TGTGCCAGCAGCTTCCCACTATCGGAGATGGGCGGTGAGCAGTTCTTC.

This clonotype has ten or more counts. The chain links TRBV20-1 to TRBJ1-5; D might be TRBD1 (6 bases). The CDR3 totals 15 residues. Trimming left V 5 bases short and J 0 bases short, with 14 bases between. Germline loops: CDR1 DFQATT, CDR2 SNEGSKA (reference sequence). The CDR3 protein is CSAGRGGASNQPQHF. In DNA, the CDR3 is TGCAGTGCTGGCCGTGGGGGGGCTAGCAATCAGCCCCAGCATTTT.

Ten or more counts support this clonotype. The V and J genes are TRBV6-6 and TRBJ2-7; D unclear. Germline loops: CDR1 MNHNY, CDR2 SVGAGI (reference sequence). V lost 2 bases and J lost 7, with 21 bases in between. This CDR3 is built from 16 residues. The CDR3 coding sequence is TGTGCCAGCAGTTACGTGAGCCAACCAACGTTGAAAGAGCAGTACTTC. It yields the protein CASSYVSQPTLKEQYF.

This clonotype came up many times. V usage is TRBV7-2 and J usage is TRBJ2-3; D gene ambiguous. The CDR3 loop spans 11 amino acids. The ends were cut back, 5 bases at V and 3 bases at J, with 3 bases in the middle. Germline lookup yields CDR1 SGHTA and CDR2 FQGNSA. Here the CDR3 reads CASSTTDTQYF. CDR3 bases: TGTGCCAGCAGCACTACAGATACGCAGTATTTT.

At least ten counts were recorded for this clonotype. This rearrangement joins TRBV6-2 or TRBV6-3 to TRBJ2-5, with 7 bases aligning to TRBD1. CDR1 and CDR2 (germline): MNHEY, SVGEGT. V lost 6 bases to trimming and J lost 4 bases; unmatched junction nucleotides: 2. CDR3 size: 12 residues. The CDR3 region has the DNA TGTGCCAGCAGACACAGGGGAGAGACCCAGTACTTC. It yields the protein CASRHRGETQYF.

This clonotype appeared many times. The chain couples TRBV28 to TRBJ1-5, with no clear D. V dropped 7 bases and J dropped 5 bases, with 18 bases sitting between them. This CDR3 has 15 amino acids. Per germline, CDR1 MDHEN and CDR2 SYDVKM. DNA of the CDR3: TGTGCCAGCACCGAAGCCGGACGGAGAGATCAGCCCCAGCATTTT. It translates to CASTEAGRRDQPQHF.